Below are 32 T cell receptor beta chains sequenced from a single sample in a study of T cell clonotyping in hematopoietic cell transplantation. TCRdb keeps only in-frame clones here, not all; method: immunoSEQ multiplex PCR. The repertoire includes about 9,400 clones, about 80% of them detected once, and about a sixth sits in the top ten. Specimen: PBMCs, collected 180 days after allogeneic stem cell transplant. The receptors shown here come from a male patient aged 40-50 years who had an allogeneic stem cell transplant from a related donor, so the T cells may come from the graft donor. Some clones in this sample may be carry-over from other donors' samples.

The rearrangement uses TRBV19 and TRBJ2-1; D possibly corresponds to TRBD1 (5 bases). Germline V gives CDR1 LNHDA, CDR2 SQIVND (reference sequence). The CDR3 is 13 residues long. Trimming removed 5 bases from V and 6 bases from J, with 11 bases in between. The CDR3 region is CASSVTVGNEQFF. CDR3 DNA sequence: TGTGCCAGTAGTGTGACAGTTGGCAATGAGCAGTTCTTC. The entire variable domain, with the rest obtained from reference TRBV19 and TRBJ2-1, is as follows: DGGITQSPKYLFRKEGQNVTLSCEQNLNHDAMYWYRQDPGQGLRLIYYSQIVNDFQKGDIAEGYSVSREKKESFPLTVTSAQKNPTAFYLCASSVTVGNEQFFGPGTRLTVL.

This rearrangement joins TRBV6-6 to TRBJ1-2; TRBD1 matches at 7 bases. CDR3 length: 15 amino acids. The V gene end was trimmed by 7 bases and the J gene end by 4 bases; junction bases not matched to a gene: 12. Germline V gene lookup returns CDR1 MNHNY and CDR2 SVGAGI (reference sequence). The CDR3 protein is CASNLLKGTVYGYTF. The CDR3 nucleotides are TGTGCCAGCAATCTTCTTAAGGGGACAGTCTATGGCTACACCTTC.

The chain's CDR3 is CASKVPYLAGSDTQYF. In DNA, the CDR3 is TGCGCCAGCAAGGTGCCGTACCTAGCAGGGTCAGATACGCAGTATTTT. V is TRBV5-1 and J is TRBJ2-3; the D gene could be TRBD1 or TRBD2 (5 bases each). Per the germline V gene, CDR1 is SGHRS and CDR2 is YFSETQ. The CDR3 consists of 16 residues. The ends were cut back, 6 bases at V and 4 bases at J, with 21 bases in the middle.

The chain carries TRBV19 and TRBJ1-6; D gene uncertain. Germline V gene lookup returns CDR1 LNHDA and CDR2 SQIVND (reference sequence). The CDR3 totals 13 residues. Trimming left V 0 bases short and J 9 bases short, with 6 bases between. The CDR3 bases are TGTGCCAGTAGTATAGAGGGATTTTCACCCCTCCACTTT. This encodes CASSIEGFSPLHF.

The chain is built from TRBV7-3 and TRBJ2-3; 8 bases are shared with TRBD2. Trimming took 5 bases from V and 6 from J; bases not matched to a gene: 4. In germline, CDR1 is SGHTA, CDR2 FQGTGA. The CDR3 runs to 13 residues. The CDR3 here is CASSGQRGDTQYF. In DNA, the CDR3 is TGTGCCAGCAGCGGTCAGCGGGGGGATACGCAGTATTTT. Variable domain in full (rest from reference TRBV7-3 and TRBJ2-3): GAGVSQTPSNKVTEKGKYVELRCDPISGHTALYWYRQSLGQGPEFLIYFQGTGAADDSGLPNDRFFAVRPEGSVSTLKIQRTERGDSAVYLCASSGQRGDTQYFGPGTRLTVL.

The chain is built from TRBV2 and TRBJ1-6; maybe TRBD1 (6 bases). The CDR3 runs 13 residues. V was clipped by 6 bases and J by 13 bases, with 16 bases between them. CDR1 and CDR2 (germline): SNHLY, FYNNEI. The CDR3 region has the DNA TGTGCCAGCAGCAGGGGACCCTATTACCCCCTCCACTTT. Residues: CASSRGPYYPLHF. Drawing the rest from reference TRBV2 and TRBJ1-6, the complete variable domain is EPEVTQTPSHQVTQMGQEVILRCVPISNHLYFYWYRQILGQKVEFLVSFYNNEISEKSEIFDDQFSVERPDGSNFTLKIRSTKLEDSAMYFCASSRGPYYPLHFGNGTRLTVT.

The chain combines TRBV7-8 with TRBJ1-1; D uncertain. CDR3 length: 15 residues. From germline, CDR1 is SGHVS and CDR2 FQNEAQ. Trimming removed 7 bases at V and 5 bases at J, with 20 bases between. In nucleotides, the CDR3 is TGTGCCAGCATCCCCCCCGGGGTTACGAGAACTGAAGCTTTCTTT. This codes for CASIPPGVTRTEAFF.

The gene calls are TRBV10-3 and TRBJ1-2; unclear D gene. Looked up from germline, CDR1 is ENHRY and CDR2 is SYGVKD. V was cut by 4 bases and J by 0 bases, with 3 bases left in between. This CDR3 region has 12 residues. The CDR3, as DNA: TGTGCCATCAGTGTAACTAACTATGGCTACACCTTC. Translation gives CAISVTNYGYTF.

The genes are TRBV5-4 and TRBJ1-2; the D is unclear. V lost 0 bases and J lost 6, with 12 bases in between. This CDR3 is 14 amino acids long. Germline V CDR1 and CDR2: SGHNT, YYREEE (reference sequence). CDR3 protein: CASSLVGTAHGYTF. The CDR3 bases are TGTGCCAGCAGCTTGGTTGGAACAGCCCATGGCTACACCTTC.

The rearrangement links TRBV11-3 to TRBJ2-1; D may be TRBD1 (5 bases). CDR3 length: 14 residues. The V gene's germline CDR1 is SGHNT and CDR2 YENEEA. Trimming removed 0 bases at V and 4 bases at J, with 7 bases between. In DNA form, the CDR3 reads TGTGCCAGCAGCTTAGAATCAGGGTACAATGAGCAGTTCTTC. Its protein product is CASSLESGYNEQFF.

This chain links TRBV5-1 with TRBJ2-7, with 8 positions matching TRBD1. This CDR3 is built from 13 residues. Germline values: CDR1 SGHRS, CDR2 YFSETQ. The trim removed 4 bases at V and 3 bases at J, leaving 3 bases unmatched. This CDR3 reads CASSHGQGYEQYV. Written as DNA, the CDR3 is TGCGCCAGCAGCCACGGACAGGGCTACGAGCAGTACGTC.

The chain uses TRBV2 and TRBJ1-4, with no clear D. CDR1 and CDR2 from the germline V gene are SNHLY and FYNNEI. This CDR3 has 15 residues. Trimming removed 4 bases from V and 4 bases from J, with 13 bases in between. The CDR3 coding sequence is TGTGCCAGCAGTGTCGCGCCCGGCTATAATGAAAAACTGTTTTTT. Its translation is CASSVAPGYNEKLFF. The full variable domain, completed using reference TRBV2 and TRBJ1-4, is EPEVTQTPSHQVTQMGQEVILRCVPISNHLYFYWYRQILGQKVEFLVSFYNNEISEKSEIFDDQFSVERPDGSNFTLKIRSTKLEDSAMYFCASSVAPGYNEKLFFGSGTQLSVL.

V is TRBV7-3 and J is TRBJ1-1; possibly TRBD1 for D (5 bases). The CDR3 totals 13 residues. The germline V gene encodes CDR1 SGHTA and CDR2 FQGTGA. V dropped 1 base and J dropped 3 bases, with 6 bases sitting between them. This CDR3 reads CASSLIGDTEAFF. CDR3 DNA: TGTGCCAGCAGCTTAATAGGGGACACTGAAGCTTTCTTT.

This chain connects TRBV5-1 to TRBJ1-2; possibly TRBD1 for D (5 bases). The germline V and J ends were trimmed by 3 bases and 5 bases, with 14 bases remaining between them. Germline CDR1 and CDR2: SGHRS and YFSETQ. This CDR3 is 14 amino acids long. The CDR3 DNA reads TGCGCCAGCAGCTCCGGGGGGTTTTCATATGGCTACACCTTC. The encoded protein is CASSSGGFSYGYTF. Full variable domain (remainder filled in from reference TRBV5-1 and TRBJ1-2): KAGVTQTPRYLIKTRGQQVTLSCSPISGHRSVSWYQQTPGQGLQFLFEYFSETQRNKGNFPGRFSGRQFSNSRSEMNVSTLELGDSALYLCASSSGGFSYGYTFGSGTRLTVV.

The chain joins TRBV29-1 to TRBJ2-7, with D possibly matching TRBD2 (5 bases). The V end was cut by 0 bases, the J end by 6 bases, with 15 bases between. Per the germline V gene, CDR1 is SQVTM and CDR2 is ANQGSEA. This CDR3 has 14 amino acids. CDR3 amino acids: CSVEDRRKGFEQYF. The CDR3 DNA is TGCAGCGTTGAAGATCGGAGGAAGGGATTCGAGCAGTACTTC.

This clone was seen more than once but under ten times. This chain connects TRBV19 to TRBJ2-7; D may be TRBD1 or TRBD2 (5 bases each). The CDR3 consists of 14 residues. V was cut by 5 bases and J by 2 bases, with 13 bases left in between. The germline gives CDR1 LNHDA, CDR2 SQIVND (reference sequence). CDR3 in amino acids: CASSQGTGTYEQYF. The CDR3 DNA reads as TGTGCCAGTAGTCAAGGGACGGGAACCTACGAGCAGTACTTC. Looking up the rest from reference TRBV19 and TRBJ2-7 gives the full variable domain: DGGITQSPKYLFRKEGQNVTLSCEQNLNHDAMYWYRQDPGQGLRLIYYSQIVNDFQKGDIAEGYSVSREKKESFPLTVTSAQKNPTAFYLCASSQGTGTYEQYFGPGTRLTVT.

This sequence joins TRBV9 and TRBJ2-2, with D perhaps TRBD1 (6 bases). Germline-derived CDR1 and CDR2 are SGDLS and YYNGEE. The CDR3 is 14 residues long. Trimming removed 3 bases at V and 4 bases at J, with 10 bases between. CDR3 DNA: TGTGCCAGCAGCGCAGGGGTTACCACCGGGGAGCTGTTTTTT. Amino acid sequence: CASSAGVTTGELFF. The full variable domain, completed using reference TRBV9 and TRBJ2-2, is DSGVTQTPKHLITATGQRVTLRCSPRSGDLSVYWYQQSLDQGLQFLIQYYNGEERAKGNILERFSAQQFPDLHSELNLSSLELGDSALYFCASSAGVTTGELFFGEGSRLTVL.

The chain has TRBV10-3 and TRBJ2-5, with 13 bases identical to TRBD2. Losses at the gene ends were 6 bases for V and 7 bases for J; bases not matched to a gene: 8. CDR1 is ENHRY and CDR2 is SYGVKD in the germline V gene. The CDR3 sequence is 15 residues long. The CDR3 bases are TGTGCCATCAGCGGGGGACTAGCGGGGTCGCGGACCCAGTACTTC. It is translated as CAISGGLAGSRTQYF.

This clone was detected a few times. The J gene is TRBJ2-3, the V gene TRBV19, with unresolved D. Germline V gives CDR1 LNHDA, CDR2 SQIVND (reference sequence). V shed 3 bases and J shed 2 bases, with 9 bases lying between them. This CDR3 has 14 residues. Here the CDR3 reads CASSITGSTDTQYF. Written as DNA, the CDR3 is TGTGCCAGTAGTATTACCGGATCCACAGATACGCAGTATTTT.

The chain is built from TRBV9 and TRBJ1-1, with unresolved D. Germline V gives CDR1 SGDLS, CDR2 YYNGEE. This CDR3 has 13 residues. V lost 0 bases, J lost 2 bases, and 5 bases lay in between. The CDR3 DNA follows: TGTGCCAGCAGCGTAGTTAGTAACACTGAAGCTTTCTTT. It is translated as CASSVVSNTEAFF. The full variable domain, with the rest looked up from reference TRBV9 and TRBJ1-1, is DSGVTQTPKHLITATGQRVTLRCSPRSGDLSVYWYQQSLDQGLQFLIQYYNGEERAKGNILERFSAQQFPDLHSELNLSSLELGDSALYFCASSVVSNTEAFFGQGTRLTVV.

The sample holds one count of this clone. V and J are TRBV4-3 and TRBJ1-1; the D is unclear. The germline V gene encodes CDR1 LGHNA and CDR2 YSLEER. The ends were cut back, 1 base at V and 1 base at J, with 13 bases in the middle. This CDR3 comprises 16 residues. DNA for the CDR3: TGCGCCAGCAGCCAAGGTGGAGGACGGGGGAACACTGAAGCTTTCTTT. Translated, it gives CASSQGGGRGNTEAFF.

This rearrangement joins TRBV4-2 to TRBJ2-2; no reliable D call. CDR3 length: 15 residues. Germline CDR1 LGHNA, CDR2 YNFKEQ. The V and J ends lost 1 base and 1 base respectively, with 7 bases between them. The chain's CDR3 is CASSQASLNTGELFF. The CDR3 coding sequence is TGTGCCAGCAGCCAAGCATCCTTGAACACCGGGGAGCTGTTTTTT.

This chain joins TRBV28 and TRBJ2-1; 8 positions agree with TRBD1. Germline V gives CDR1 MDHEN, CDR2 SYDVKM. This CDR3 is built from 16 residues. After removal of 6 bases from V and 0 bases from J, the junction contained 7 bases not matched to a gene. DNA for the CDR3: TGTGCCAGCAGGACGTCCGGGACAGGCTCCTACAATGAGCAGTTCTTC. As protein: CASRTSGTGSYNEQFF. Filled out from reference TRBV28 and TRBJ2-1, the complete variable domain reads DVKVTQSSRYLVKRTGEKVFLECVQDMDHENMFWYRQDPGLGLRLIYFSYDVKMKEKGDIPEGYSVSREKKERFSLILESASTNQTSMYLCASRTSGTGSYNEQFFGPGTRLTVL.

The V and J genes are TRBV27 and TRBJ2-3; D unresolved. V was clipped by 3 bases and J by 4 bases, with 8 bases between them. The CDR3 has 13 amino acids. The germline CDR1 and CDR2 sequences are MNHEY and SMNVEV (reference sequence). The CDR3 region is CASSFTVADTQYF. The CDR3 bases are TGTGCCAGCAGTTTCACGGTCGCAGATACGCAGTATTTT.

The chain combines TRBV7-9 with TRBJ1-2; D not resolved. Per the germline V gene, CDR1 is SEHNR and CDR2 is FQNEAQ (reference sequence). CDR3 length: 14 amino acids. The V end lost 5 bases, the J end lost 8 bases, and 18 bases lay between the germline ends. The CDR3 protein is CASSPRGGSDGYTF. In nucleotides, the CDR3 is TGTGCCAGCAGCCCCCGGGGAGGGTCGGACGGCTACACCTTC.

This chain joins TRBV11-1 and TRBJ1-1; a weak D match, TRBD1 (5 bases). V was clipped by 2 bases and J by 0 bases, with 13 bases between them. CDR3 length: 16 amino acids. Germline assignment: CDR1 SGHAT and CDR2 FQDESV (reference sequence). The CDR3 nucleotides read TGTGCCAGCAGCTTAAACGCCGGGGCCTTGAACACTGAAGCTTTCTTT. Amino acid sequence: CASSLNAGALNTEAFF. Looking up the rest from reference TRBV11-1 and TRBJ1-1 gives the full variable domain: EAEVAQSPRYKITEKSQAVAFWCDPISGHATLYWYRQILGQGPELLVQFQDESVVDDSQLPKDRFSAERLKGVDSTLKIQPAELGDSAMYLCASSLNAGALNTEAFFGQGTRLTVV.

The rearrangement links TRBV19 to TRBJ2-6; 7 positions agree with TRBD1. The germline CDR1 and CDR2 sequences are LNHDA and SQIVND (reference sequence). The CDR3 loop spans 16 amino acids. After removal of 7 bases from V and 2 bases from J, the junction contained 8 bases not matched to a gene. The CDR3 region is CASKDRVSAGANVLTF. DNA of the CDR3: TGTGCCAGTAAAGACAGGGTGTCTGCTGGGGCCAACGTCCTGACTTTC.

This chain joins TRBV6-6 and TRBJ1-6; possible D gene TRBD1, 6 bases. The CDR3 runs to 14 residues. V was cut by 3 bases and J by 7 bases, with 10 bases left in between. Germline CDR1 and CDR2: MNHNY and SVGAGI (reference sequence). This CDR3 is CASSYIQGNSPLHF. For the CDR3, the DNA is TGTGCCAGCAGTTATATTCAGGGGAATTCACCCCTCCACTTT.

The chain combines TRBV4-1 with TRBJ1-2; 7 bases line up with TRBD1. The germline CDR1 and CDR2 sequences are MGHRA and YSYEKL. This CDR3 is 15 amino acids long. The trim removed 6 bases at V and 3 bases at J, leaving 10 bases unmatched. CDR3 protein: CASSPEGASDYGYTF. In nucleotides, the CDR3 is TGCGCCAGCAGTCCCGAGGGGGCTTCGGACTATGGCTACACCTTC.

This chain links TRBV5-1 with TRBJ2-5, with 7 bases aligning to TRBD1. Looked up from germline, CDR1 is SGHRS and CDR2 is YFSETQ. The CDR3 runs 14 residues. The junction had 5 bases not matched to a gene; V was cut back by 0 bases and J by 6 bases. The CDR3 bases are TGCGCCAGCAGCTTGGACAGGGGTCAACAGACCCAGTACTTC. It codes for CASSLDRGQQTQYF.

The CDR3 protein is CASSPVPATRLPYTEAFF. DNA for the CDR3: TGTGCCAGCAGCCCGGTGCCCGCAACGAGGCTACCGTACACTGAAGCTTTCTTT. The gene calls are TRBV9 and TRBJ1-1; no definite D call. Trimming left V 4 bases short and J 3 bases short, with 25 bases between. CDR3 size: 18 residues. CDR1 and CDR2 from the germline V gene are SGDLS and YYNGEE.

V usage is TRBV9 and J usage is TRBJ2-1; 13 bases are shared with TRBD2. The trim removed 0 bases at V and 5 bases at J, leaving 8 bases unmatched. The CDR3 runs to 18 residues. Germline V gives CDR1 SGDLS, CDR2 YYNGEE. The CDR3 is CASSVATGLAGRHNEQFF. Written as DNA, the CDR3 is TGTGCCAGCAGCGTAGCTACGGGACTAGCGGGGAGGCACAATGAGCAGTTCTTC.